These 21 T cell receptor beta chains originate from one sample sequenced in a study of beta chain features in type 1 diabetes. Expressed TCRB transcripts were sequenced because the entire RNA isolate underwent reverse transcription. Using immunoSEQ multiplex PCR, the repertoire was profiled, and TCRdb retains in-frame clones only, with some absent. The sample gives some 360,000 clones, roughly a fifth of which show up once; about 0.044% is in the top ten. Input material: naive CD4+ T cells from blood. These receptor sequences come from a woman between 18 and 30 years old in good health.

This chain's CDR3 is CASSLAGVRDGYTF. The DNA of the CDR3 is TGTGCCAGCAGCTTGGCCGGCGTACGGGATGGCTACACCTTC. The chain links TRBV5-4 to TRBJ1-2; D is unclear. Germline V gene lookup returns CDR1 SGHNT and CDR2 YYREEE (reference sequence). The V and J ends lost 0 bases and 6 bases respectively, with 12 bases between them. The CDR3 is 14 amino acids.

The V and J genes are TRBV4-1 and TRBJ1-1; D perhaps matches TRBD1 (5 bases). In germline, CDR1 is MGHRA, CDR2 YSYEKL. The CDR3 covers 16 residues. V shed 1 base and J shed 0 bases, with 12 bases lying between them. The CDR3 DNA follows: TGCGCCAGCAGCCAAGGATTTGGGGGGGTGAACACTGAAGCTTTCTTT. Translated: CASSQGFGGVNTEAFF.

This clone was counted between two and nine times. The chain combines TRBV4-1 with TRBJ2-3; the D gene is possibly TRBD1 (5 bases). The CDR3 has 13 amino acids. V lost 5 bases, J lost 3 bases, and 9 bases lay in between. CDR1 is MGHRA and CDR2 is YSYEKL in the germline V gene. The CDR3 DNA is TGCGCCAGCAGCGGGGCGGCAACAGATACGCAGTATTTT. It is translated as CASSGAATDTQYF.

This clone was seen a few times. The CDR3: CASSMTPYDEQYF. CDR3 nucleotide sequence: TGCGCCAGCAGCATGACACCCTACGACGAGCAGTACTTC. The J gene is TRBJ2-7, the V gene TRBV5-1; no definite D call. CDR3 length: 13 residues. CDR1 is SGHRS and CDR2 is YFSETQ in the germline V gene. The V and J ends lost 4 bases and 5 bases respectively, with 13 bases between them.

In this sample, this clone turned up a few times. The gene calls are TRBV10-3 and TRBJ1-1; tentative D call: TRBD1 (5 bases). Germline V gene sequence: CDR1 ENHRY, CDR2 SYGVKD. The CDR3 contains 12 residues. Trimming took off 0 bases at V and 11 bases at J, with 10 bases between the two ends. Here the CDR3 reads CAISESQGLAFF. CDR3 coding DNA: TGTGCCATCAGTGAGTCTCAGGGTTTGGCTTTCTTT.

The rearrangement links TRBV30 to TRBJ1-5; TRBD1 matches 8 bases. J lost 6 bases, V lost 1 base, and 5 bases had no gene match. Germline values: CDR1 GTSNPN, CDR2 SVGIG (reference sequence). There are 14 residues in the CDR3. CDR3 in amino acids: CAWSAWTGIQPQHF. CDR3 nucleotides: TGTGCCTGGAGTGCTTGGACAGGGATTCAGCCCCAGCATTTT. Based on the CDR3 plus reference TRBV30 and TRBJ1-5, the full variable domain is SQTIHQWPATLVQPVGSPLSLECTVEGTSNPNLYWYRQAAGRGLQLLFYSVGIGQISSEVPQNLSASRPQDRQFILSSKKLLLSDSGFYLCAWSAWTGIQPQHFGDGTRLSIL.

As for this clone: Other DNA sequences in the same sample also yield this CDR3. The chain joins TRBV5-1 to TRBJ2-5; TRBD1 matches 9 bases. Germline assignment: CDR1 SGHRS and CDR2 YFSETQ. This CDR3 has 14 amino acids. V gave up 4 bases and J gave up 4 bases; unmatched junction bases: 5. The CDR3 region has the DNA TGCGCCAGCAGCCGGGGACAGGGTGGAGAGACCCAGTACTTC. Its translation: CASSRGQGGETQYF.

This clone came up a few times. This chain links TRBV5-4 with TRBJ2-5, with 10 bases that match TRBD2. The CDR3 has 14 residues. Germline V lookup: CDR1 SGHNT, CDR2 YYREEE (reference sequence). J was trimmed by 5 bases and V by 2 bases; bases with no gene match: 3. CDR3 in DNA: TGTGCCAGCAGCTTAGCTAGCGGGAGTGAGACCCAGTACTTC. Its translation is CASSLASGSETQYF.

The J gene is TRBJ1-1, the V gene TRBV10-3; D gene unclear. CDR3 length: 14 amino acids. Germline V CDR1 and CDR2: ENHRY, SYGVKD. V shed 0 bases and J shed 2 bases, with 7 bases lying between them. The CDR3 nucleotides read TGTGCCATCAGTGAGTCCTCACTAAACACTGAAGCTTTCTTT. As protein: CAISESSLNTEAFF.

V usage is TRBV5-1 and J usage is TRBJ1-1, with a weak D call TRBD1 (5 bases). CDR3 length: 15 residues. Between the trimmed V and J ends, which lost 0 bases and 3 bases, there was a span of 12 bases. Germline values: CDR1 SGHRS, CDR2 YFSETQ. Written as DNA, the CDR3 is TGCGCCAGCAGCTTGGATTCAGGGCGCGACACTGAAGCTTTCTTT. It codes for CASSLDSGRDTEAFF.

The CDR3 DNA is TGTGCCAGCAGCCCCGGGGGCTCTGGGGCCAACGTCCTGACTTTC. It yields the protein CASSPGGSGANVLTF. The rearrangement uses TRBV5-4 and TRBJ2-6; weak D call: TRBD2 (6 bases). The CDR3 covers 15 residues. Trimming removed 4 bases at V and 0 bases at J, with 8 bases between. Germline-derived CDR1 and CDR2 are SGHNT and YYREEE (reference sequence).

This clone was seen a few times. V gene TRBV7-9 combines with J gene TRBJ1-5; 9 bases fit TRBD1. The CDR3 totals 14 residues. CDR1 SEHNR and CDR2 FQNEAQ come from the germline V gene (reference sequence). Trimming took 5 bases from V and 5 from J; bases not matched to a gene: 4. The DNA of the CDR3 is TGTGCCAGCAGCCGGACAGGGGAACATCAGCCCCAGCATTTT. Amino acids: CASSRTGEHQPQHF.

The sample holds a few counts of this clone. This chain links TRBV7-2 with TRBJ2-7; D is undetermined. CDR3 size: 12 residues. The ends were cut back, 5 bases at V and 3 bases at J, with 8 bases in the middle. CDR1 SGHTA and CDR2 FQGNSA come from the germline V gene. The CDR3 spells CASSNPSYEQYF. The DNA for the CDR3 is TGTGCCAGCAGCAACCCTAGCTACGAGCAGTACTTC.

The genes are TRBV7-2 and TRBJ2-5; 9 bases agree with TRBD2. With 7 bases clipped from V and 4 bases from J, the junction kept 7 bases outside the gene matches. Per germline, CDR1 SGHTA and CDR2 FQGNSA. The CDR3 totals 14 residues. The CDR3 DNA reads as TGTGCCAGCACCCAGGGGACTAGCCCAGAGACCCAGTACTTC. Residues: CASTQGTSPETQYF.

The J gene is TRBJ2-7, the V gene TRBV29-1; D is unclear. Germline CDR1 is SQVTM and CDR2 is ANQGSEA. V dropped 3 bases and J dropped 7 bases, with 10 bases sitting between them. The CDR3 contains 11 residues. In DNA form, the CDR3 reads TGCAGCGTTGAGAGGTTTGGGGAGCAGTACTTC. Translated, it gives CSVERFGEQYF.

This clone was observed a handful of times. J is TRBJ1-1 and V is TRBV29-1; D is ambiguous. Germline CDR1 is SQVTM and CDR2 is ANQGSEA. V was clipped by 4 bases and J by 4 bases, with 13 bases between them. There are 13 residues in the CDR3. The CDR3 is CSVVEGAGTEAFF. In nucleotides, the CDR3 is TGCAGCGTTGTGGAGGGCGCAGGCACTGAAGCTTTCTTT.

This clone was counted between two and nine times. The CDR3 loop reads CASRDRVGTEAFF. In DNA, the CDR3 is TGTGCCAGCAGGGACAGGGTGGGCACTGAAGCTTTCTTT. V and J are TRBV6-6 and TRBJ1-1; TRBD1 aligns across 8 bases. V trimming: 6 bases; J trimming: 4 bases; junction bases outside the gene matches: 4. Germline V gene lookup returns CDR1 MNHNY and CDR2 SVGAGI (reference sequence). The CDR3 covers 13 residues.

The J gene is TRBJ2-2, the V gene TRBV7-2; unclear D gene. Trimming stripped 3 bases from V and 1 base from J, with 6 bases between. The CDR3 runs 14 residues. Germline V gene lookup returns CDR1 SGHTA and CDR2 FQGNSA. The CDR3 DNA reads as TGTGCCAGCAGCTTTTCCGGGAACACCGGGGAGCTGTTTTTT. Encoded protein: CASSFSGNTGELFF.

This clone was recorded a few times. The chain is built from TRBV7-2 and TRBJ2-7; 8 nucleotides agree with TRBD1. The germline CDR1 and CDR2 sequences are SGHTA and FQGNSA. This CDR3 spans 16 amino acids. V dropped 3 bases and J dropped 0; count of bases not matched to a gene: 7. CDR3 sequence (DNA): TGTGCCAGCAGCTTCAGGGGGCCTGTGAGCTCCTACGAGCAGTACTTC. Translated, it gives CASSFRGPVSSYEQYF.

The rearrangement uses TRBV30 and TRBJ1-2; D is uncertain. V was cut by 4 bases and J by 2 bases, with 8 bases left in between. Per germline, CDR1 GTSNPN and CDR2 SVGIG (reference sequence). CDR3 size: 12 residues. CDR3 region: CAWTPQNYGYTF. The CDR3, as DNA: TGTGCCTGGACCCCACAAAACTATGGCTACACCTTC.

The CDR3 sequence is CASSLNPRFEQYF. The CDR3 DNA sequence: TGCGCCAGCAGCTTGAATCCGCGGTTCGAGCAGTACTTC. This chain joins TRBV5-1 and TRBJ2-7; D unclear. Trimming took off 1 base at V and 6 bases at J, with 11 bases between the two ends. From germline, CDR1 is SGHRS and CDR2 YFSETQ. The CDR3 is 13 residues long. The entire variable domain, with the rest obtained from reference TRBV5-1 and TRBJ2-7, is as follows: KAGVTQTPRYLIKTRGQQVTLSCSPISGHRSVSWYQQTPGQGLQFLFEYFSETQRNKGNFPGRFSGRQFSNSRSEMNVSTLELGDSALYLCASSLNPRFEQYFGPGTRLTVT.